This passage covers 28 T cell receptor beta chains from one sample sequenced in a study of shared clonotypes between healthy human individuals. The table came from immunoSEQ multiplex PCR; TCRdb's copy has only in-frame clones and leaves some out. The table shows 85,000 to 100,000 clones, with almost 70% occurring only once. Sequencing used memory CD8+ T cells sorted from blood. Subset: CD45RO+ cells pooled with CCR7-negative TemRA cells. The receptors shown here come from a man aged 25-45 years in good health.

The table lists this clone with many counts. The J gene is TRBJ2-1, the V gene TRBV4-1; D gene unclear. Trimming removed 0 bases at V and 1 base at J, with 13 bases between. This CDR3 has 17 amino acids. Germline-derived CDR1 and CDR2 are MGHRA and YSYEKL. CDR3 sequence reads: CASSQDRVSQSYNEQFF. The CDR3 DNA sequence: TGCGCCAGCAGCCAAGATCGAGTCTCACAATCCTACAATGAGCAGTTCTTC.

This chain connects TRBV28 to TRBJ2-5, with D hard to call. Trimming left V 6 bases short and J 3 bases short, with 17 bases between. The CDR3 has 15 residues. Germline CDR1 is MDHEN and CDR2 is SYDVKM. The CDR3 coding sequence is TGTGCCAGCAGCCAAACGGCCTACGCAAAAGAGACCCAGTACTTC. It yields the protein CASSQTAYAKETQYF.

The chain carries TRBV25-1 and TRBJ2-2; no clear D gene. There are 13 residues in the CDR3. V lost 5 bases, J lost 5 bases, and 9 bases lay in between. From germline, CDR1 is MGHDK and CDR2 SYGVNS. The CDR3: CASSLGWTGELFF. Here the CDR3 DNA reads TGTGCCAGCAGTCTAGGGTGGACCGGGGAGCTGTTTTTT.

This clone appeared many times. The V call is TRBV15, the J call TRBJ2-1; 8 bases fit TRBD1. CDR3 size: 15 residues. The germline V gene has CDR1 LNHNV and CDR2 YYDKDF (reference sequence). Trimming removed 5 bases from V and 6 bases from J; junction bases left unmatched: 9. CDR3 residues: CATSERTGTSNEQFF. In nucleotides, the CDR3 is TGTGCCACCAGCGAGCGGACAGGGACGAGCAATGAGCAGTTCTTC.

The chain uses TRBV18 and TRBJ1-5, with D perhaps matching TRBD1 (6 bases). Germline V lookup: CDR1 KGHSH, CDR2 LQKENI. The CDR3 loop spans 14 amino acids. Trimming left V 3 bases short and J 9 bases short, with 15 bases between. The CDR3 protein is CASSPDRRLGPQHF. The CDR3 nucleotides read TGTGCCAGCTCACCGGACAGACGCCTCGGGCCCCAGCATTTT.

This clone has a handful of counts. This sequence joins TRBV5-1 and TRBJ2-7; 9 bases fit TRBD1. V shed 3 bases and J 5 bases; nucleotides not matched to a gene: 12. The CDR3 sequence is 16 residues long. The germline V gene encodes CDR1 SGHRS and CDR2 YFSETQ. The CDR3 spells CASSSGPGQGTHEQYF. The CDR3 DNA is TGCGCCAGCAGCTCTGGACCGGGACAGGGTACCCACGAGCAGTACTTC.

The J gene is TRBJ1-1, the V gene TRBV6-1; unclear D gene. CDR3 length equals 14 residues. Trimming took off 10 bases at V and 6 bases at J, with 21 bases between the two ends. Germline V gene lookup returns CDR1 MNHNS and CDR2 SASEGT. The DNA for the CDR3 is TGTGCCACCCACCGGATCGGGCCTCTCCCTGAAGCTTTCTTT. Translating it yields CATHRIGPLPEAFF.

This clone was counted at least ten times. The chain carries TRBV27 and TRBJ2-7; TRBD2 matches at 8 bases. The CDR3 is made up of 15 amino acids. After removal of 7 bases from V and 3 bases from J, the junction contained 11 bases not matched to a gene. The germline V gene has CDR1 MNHEY and CDR2 SMNVEV (reference sequence). CDR3 in amino acids: CASTPGAGEIYEQYF. In DNA form, the CDR3 reads TGTGCCAGCACCCCGGGAGCGGGAGAGATCTACGAGCAGTACTTC.

The V gene is TRBV5-1, the J gene TRBJ1-1; TRBD1 is a possible D gene (5 bases). The CDR3 consists of 15 residues. Between the trimmed V and J ends, which lost 0 bases and 2 bases, there was a span of 11 bases. Germline assignment: CDR1 SGHRS and CDR2 YFSETQ. CDR3 nucleotides: TGCGCCAGCAGCTTGGCCATAGGGGCCAACACTGAAGCTTTCTTT. Protein product: CASSLAIGANTEAFF.

This clone appeared many times. This chain joins TRBV28 and TRBJ2-7; D remains ambiguous. The V and J ends lost 4 bases and 4 bases respectively, with 5 bases between them. Germline lookup yields CDR1 MDHEN and CDR2 SYDVKM. This CDR3 is built from 11 residues. CDR3 sequence: CASSSQYEQYF. DNA for the CDR3: TGTGCCAGCAGTTCCCAATACGAGCAGTACTTC.

Of note for this clone: Other DNA sequences in the same sample also yield this CDR3. The genes are TRBV9 and TRBJ2-7; a weak D match, TRBD2 (5 bases). The germline gives CDR1 SGDLS, CDR2 YYNGEE. This CDR3 contains 13 residues. Trimming took off 6 bases at V and 1 base at J, with 11 bases between the two ends. The CDR3 spells CASNSGSSYEQYF. CDR3 DNA: TGTGCCAGCAATTCGGGATCTTCCTACGAGCAGTACTTC.

The chain joins TRBV2 to TRBJ2-2; D remains unclear. CDR1 SNHLY and CDR2 FYNNEI come from the germline V gene. CDR3 length: 16 residues. With 10 bases removed from V and 0 bases from J, the gap between germline ends came to 18 bases. The DNA for the CDR3 is TGTGCCACCTACAACCCTCGTGTAGCGAACACCGGGGAGCTGTTTTTT. Translation gives CATYNPRVANTGELFF.

Only a few counts were recorded for this clone. V is TRBV25-1 and J is TRBJ2-7; D ambiguous. Trimming took 5 bases from V and 0 from J, leaving 8 bases between them. CDR3 size: 13 residues. The germline gives CDR1 MGHDK, CDR2 SYGVNS. The CDR3 reads CASSSGGSYEQYF. CDR3 DNA: TGTGCCAGCAGTTCCGGCGGCTCCTACGAGCAGTACTTC.

The J gene is TRBJ2-7, the V gene TRBV6-5; no definite D call. CDR1 is MNHEY, CDR2 SVGAGI, per germline. The V and J ends lost 8 bases and 9 bases respectively, with 20 bases between them. This CDR3 comprises 13 residues. CDR3 residues: CASSGPTYEGQYF. CDR3 coding DNA: TGTGCCAGCTCAGGACCGACCTACGAAGGGCAGTACTTC.

V and J are TRBV28 and TRBJ2-7; 9 bases fit TRBD2. Trimming at V came to 8 bases and at J to 3 bases, leaving 2 bases not matched to a gene. CDR3 length: 12 residues. Germline V gives CDR1 MDHEN, CDR2 SYDVKM. CDR3 loop: CASAGGDYEQYF. The CDR3, as DNA: TGTGCCAGCGCGGGGGGGGACTACGAGCAGTACTTC.

This clone occurred a few times. This rearrangement joins TRBV7-9 to TRBJ2-7; D may correspond to TRBD1 or TRBD2 (5 bases each). This CDR3 spans 13 amino acids. The germline V gene has CDR1 SEHNR and CDR2 FQNEAQ (reference sequence). Trimming left V 1 base short and J 7 bases short, with 11 bases between. CDR3 nucleotide sequence: TGTGCCAGCAGCTTAGATCAGGGAGAAGAGCAGTACTTC. It yields the protein CASSLDQGEEQYF.

The CDR3 nucleotides are TGTGCCACCAGCGCCGGGACAGGGGAAGAGACCCAGTACTTC. Translating it yields CATSAGTGEETQYF. The chain links TRBV15 to TRBJ2-5; the match to TRBD1 covers 10 bases. The V and J ends lost 5 bases and 3 bases, in that order; junction bases with no gene match: 3. CDR3 length: 14 amino acids. Germline CDR1 and CDR2: LNHNV and YYDKDF (reference sequence).

As regards this clone: This likely traces to a read error, being one base from a far larger clone. This chain uses TRBV5-4 with TRBJ2-1; D perhaps matches TRBD2 (5 bases). Germline V gene lookup returns CDR1 SGHNT and CDR2 YYREEE (reference sequence). The ends were cut back, 7 bases at V and 0 bases at J, with 11 bases in the middle. The CDR3 consists of 14 residues. The CDR3 sequence is CASRSGSSYNEQFF. The CDR3 DNA follows: TGTGCCAGCCGAAGCGGAAGCTCCTACAATGAGCAGTTCTTC. Complete variable domain (other parts from reference TRBV5-4 and TRBJ2-1): ETGVTQSPTHLIKTRGQQVTLRCSSQSGHNTVSWYQQALGQGPQFIFQYYREEENGRGNFPPRFSGLQFPNYSSELNVNALELDDSALYLCASRSGSSYNEQFFGPGTRLTVL.

This clone was observed once. The V gene is TRBV7-9, the J gene TRBJ2-7, with TRBD2 matching over 7 bases. With 0 bases clipped from V and 6 bases from J, the junction kept 2 bases outside the gene matches. CDR3 length: 13 amino acids. The germline CDR1 and CDR2 sequences are SEHNR and FQNEAQ (reference sequence). CDR3 region: CASSLAGEGEQYF. Written as DNA, the CDR3 is TGTGCCAGCAGCTTAGCAGGGGAGGGCGAGCAGTACTTC. The variable domain in full, with the rest retrieved from reference TRBV7-9 and TRBJ2-7, is DTGVSQNPRHKITKRGQNVTFRCDPISEHNRLYWYRQTLGQGPEFLTYFQNEAQLEKSRLLSDRFSAERPKGSFSTLEIQRTEQGDSAMYLCASSLAGEGEQYFGPGTRLTVT.

The rearrangement links TRBV19 to TRBJ2-1, with TRBD2 identical over 11 bases. Unmatched junction bases numbered 10, after V lost 3 bases and J lost 3 bases. This CDR3 has 18 amino acids. Germline V gene sequence: CDR1 LNHDA, CDR2 SQIVND (reference sequence). DNA for the CDR3: TGTGCCAGTAGTATTGTGGGTCCGGGGACTAGCGGCTACAATGAGCAGTTCTTC. Its protein is CASSIVGPGTSGYNEQFF.

The chain is built from TRBV28 and TRBJ2-3; 7 nucleotides line up with TRBD2. CDR1 MDHEN and CDR2 SYDVKM come from the germline V gene. The CDR3 has 14 residues. V dropped 6 bases and J dropped 2; count of bases not matched to a gene: 5. The CDR3 DNA reads TGTGCCAGCAGCACGACTAGCCTCACAGATACGCAGTATTTT. Its translation is CASSTTSLTDTQYF.

Only a few counts were recorded for this clone. This chain joins TRBV6-6 and TRBJ2-1, with 7 bases lining up with TRBD2. V dropped 7 bases and J dropped 6; count of bases not matched to a gene: 12. Per the germline V gene, CDR1 is MNHNY and CDR2 is SVGAGI (reference sequence). CDR3 length: 15 amino acids. As DNA, the CDR3 is TGTGCCAGCACCCCTATGAGGACTAGAGGCAATGAGCAGTTCTTC. Protein: CASTPMRTRGNEQFF.

This clone was picked up a small number of times. The chain combines TRBV6-1 with TRBJ1-1, with no clear D. Trimming shortened V by 2 bases and J by 1 base, and 5 bases separated the two germline ends. Germline V gene data show CDR1 as MNHNS and CDR2 as SASEGT. This CDR3 contains 13 residues. Here the CDR3 DNA reads TGTGCCAGCAGTGAACGGGGGAACACTGAAGCTTTCTTT. Translation: CASSERGNTEAFF.

The CDR3 loop reads CASSIDTQGGYTF. The CDR3 DNA sequence: TGTGCCAGTAGTATAGACACGCAGGGCGGCTACACCTTC. The genes are TRBV19 and TRBJ1-2; possible D gene TRBD1, 5 bases. Germline V lookup: CDR1 LNHDA, CDR2 SQIVND (reference sequence). The CDR3 spans 13 residues. Trimming removed 0 bases from V and 8 bases from J, with 10 bases in between.

The chain employs TRBV19 and TRBJ2-1; possible D gene TRBD2, 6 bases. V was pared by 6 bases and J by 0 bases, with 12 bases between. Germline V lookup: CDR1 LNHDA, CDR2 SQIVND (reference sequence). The CDR3 totals 15 residues. This CDR3 is CASSFQEGSYNEQFF. CDR3 coding DNA: TGTGCCAGTAGCTTTCAGGAGGGCTCCTACAATGAGCAGTTCTTC.

The J gene is TRBJ2-3, the V gene TRBV29-1, with TRBD1 identical over 7 bases. The CDR3 has 15 amino acids. The V segment lost 4 bases and the J segment 2 bases; nucleotides outside the gene matches: 9. CDR1 is SQVTM and CDR2 is ANQGSEA in the germline V gene. The CDR3 sequence is CSVVGQGVPTDTQYF. The CDR3, as DNA: TGCAGCGTTGTTGGGCAGGGGGTACCCACAGATACGCAGTATTTT.

This clone occurred a few times. The chain couples TRBV11-2 to TRBJ2-7; 8 bases are shared with TRBD1. Germline V lookup: CDR1 SGHAT, CDR2 FQNNGV. V dropped 3 bases and J dropped 7; count of bases not matched to a gene: 14. The CDR3 has 16 amino acids. The CDR3 reads CASSLASGTGVFEQYF. DNA for the CDR3: TGTGCCAGCAGCTTGGCCTCGGGGACAGGAGTCTTTGAGCAGTACTTC.

The V call is TRBV5-4, the J call TRBJ1-1; no clear D. The CDR3 loop spans 16 amino acids. Germline V gene sequence: CDR1 SGHNT, CDR2 YYREEE (reference sequence). Deletions cut 0 bases from V and 6 bases from J, with 18 bases between. CDR3 amino acids: CASSLAWGVVTSEAFF. CDR3 sequence (DNA): TGTGCCAGCAGCTTGGCATGGGGAGTTGTTACCTCTGAAGCTTTCTTT.